This T cell receptor beta chain was captured in a study of blood T cell repertoires in COVID-19 (dated by TCRdb to 2020 to 2021). Context from the whole study: Samples from collaborators originated in the United States, Italy and Spain and spanned both the acute and convalescent phases of COVID-19. The material from the prospective study consisted of cDNA or gDNA derived from T cells, B-cell-depleted T cells, or PBMCs. Deeply sampled blood TCRbeta repertoires from subjects exposed to, actively infected with, or recovered from COVID-19 were included in the dataset. The repertoires were released in a freely available public database intended as a resource for research on the immune response to SARS-CoV-2. Samples were obtained from the ongoing ImmuneRACE study (first 160 participants) and from 1,000 to 1,500 subjects provided by 6 global collaborators. Nearly every sample came with metadata listing a de-identified subject ID, COVID-19 status, age in years and sex. HLA class I and class II types, where available, came from metadata supplied by the sample provider rather than from assay-based typing.

Enrolling through a virtual design, the prospective study's participants ranged in age from roughly 18 to 90 years and lived across some 23 United States geographic areas. In the prospective study, cohorts were assigned on the basis of participant-reported clinical history obtained from a screening survey and a study questionnaire. Recovered participants in ImmuneRACE Cohort 3 were defined as having two consecutive negative NP/OP PCR tests, clearance from a healthcare professional, or resolution of symptoms. Each participant in the prospective study had whole blood, serum and a nasopharyngeal or oropharyngeal swab collected by mobile phlebotomists. Participants in the prospective study had the option to provide additional blood draws and questionnaires over a roughly 2-month period. Blood samples from the prospective study were shipped frozen or at room temperature prior to DNA extraction. Overall study outcomes, separate from this receptor: The quantity of clinical and demographic metadata differed by source and by participant and was supplied without curation.

TCRbeta CDR3 regions were amplified from genomic DNA using the immunoSEQ Assay, a bias-controlled multiplex PCR. The paper's data handling went like this. The number of nucleated cells in each sample was estimated from the amplification of reference gene primers within the assay. To quantify the absolute abundance of each unique TCRbeta CDR3 rearrangement, sequence reads were collapsed and filtered. Productive Simpson clonality was computed per sample as the square root of Simpson's diversity index over productive rearrangements. The clones in this table, taken by TCRdb from immuneACCESS, are in-frame only. Not every clone is retained; where verified, under half of the shortfall comes from an unresolved V gene, and the cause of the rest is unknown. That table furnishes V, J and clone size, whereas the DNA furnished D and trimming. This sample lists roughly 150,000 clones; approximately 86% were detected once. 15% to 20% of the sample is taken by the ten largest.

Trimming at the junction amounts to 7 bases on V and 0 bases on J, and the germline ends lie 6 bases apart. There are 11 amino acids in the CDR3, from cysteine to phenylalanine inclusive. The kept DNA is CDR3 alone, 33 bases in frame from the first base. In the germline V gene, CDR1 corresponds to SQVTM and CDR2 to ANQGSEA. This clone has just one count. No antigen is known for it. No quality values exist for individual bases; no much larger clone is one base distant. The V gene is TRBV29-1 and the J gene is TRBJ1-2; confidence is insufficient to name the D gene. The material sequenced was PBMCs or T cells enriched from blood (not recorded which). The receptor's source is a man aged 55 to 69 who had recovered from COVID-19. The DNA sequence is TGCAGCGCTTATTCTAACTATGGCTACACCTTC. This yields the protein CSAYSNYGYTF.